Below are 18 T cell receptor beta chains sequenced from a single sample in a study of blood T cells in healthy people across ages. Through a sample-barcoded 5' primer and a J-beta primer mix, a second PCR was run for roughly 6 to 12 cycles. In TCRdb, the 5' RACE reads were re-called with MiXCR into one record per CDR3 protein. This table holds around 320,000 distinct CDR3 sequences, roughly 29% found once. Sample: blood. Receptors were obtained from a woman aged 65 to 85 in good health.

In this sample, this clonotype turned up a few times. V and J are TRBV4-2 and TRBJ2-2; 8 nucleotides match TRBD2. Germline lookup yields CDR1 LGHNA and CDR2 YNFKEQ. The V gene end was trimmed by 0 bases and the J gene end by 1 base; junction bases not matched to a gene: 7. This CDR3 is built from 18 residues. CDR3: CASSQDVGLAGNTGELFF. The CDR3 DNA reads as TGTGCCAGCAGCCAAGATGTTGGGCTAGCGGGGAACACCGGGGAGCTGTTTTTT.

The chain is built from TRBV7-2 and TRBJ2-1; D is possibly TRBD1 (5 bases). V was trimmed by 1 base and J by 12 bases, leaving 13 bases between them. CDR3 size: 13 residues. Germline loops: CDR1 SGHTA, CDR2 FQGNSA. The CDR3 DNA is TGTGCCAGCAGCTTAGAGCAGGATCAGGGGCAGTTCTTC. Protein: CASSLEQDQGQFF.

This clonotype was seen a few times. DNA for the CDR3: TGTGCCAGCAGCGACCTACAGGGGACACAAGAGACCCAGTACTTC. It specifies CASSDLQGTQETQYF. The chain combines TRBV28 with TRBJ2-5, with 7 bases matching TRBD1. The germline CDR1 and CDR2 sequences are MDHEN and SYDVKM. Trimming cost V 6 bases and J 2 bases; bases outside gene matches: 9. This CDR3 region has 15 residues.

This sequence joins TRBV28 and TRBJ2-5; tentative D call: TRBD2 (6 bases). V lost 2 bases and J lost 4, with 11 bases in between. Germline lookup yields CDR1 MDHEN and CDR2 SYDVKM. CDR3 size: 14 residues. The CDR3 spells CASSLSDGRETQYF. The DNA for the CDR3 is TGTGCCAGCAGTTTAAGTGACGGGAGAGAGACCCAGTACTTC. Using reference TRBV28 and TRBJ2-5 for the parts outside the CDR3, the full variable domain is DVKVTQSSRYLVKRTGEKVFLECVQDMDHENMFWYRQDPGLGLRLIYFSYDVKMKEKGDIPEGYSVSREKKERFSLILESASTNQTSMYLCASSLSDGRETQYFGPGTRLLVL.

This clonotype was seen a few times. The rearrangement uses TRBV10-3 and TRBJ1-6; 8 bases are shared with TRBD1. The V gene end was trimmed by 5 bases and the J gene end by 7 bases; junction bases not matched to a gene: 1. CDR1 is ENHRY, CDR2 SYGVKD, per germline. This CDR3 has 13 amino acids. CDR3 in DNA: TGTGCCATCAGTAGGACAGGGAATTCACCCCTCCACTTT. Encoded protein: CAISRTGNSPLHF.

The chain combines TRBV20-1 with TRBJ2-3; D gene unclear. Germline V gene sequence: CDR1 DFQATT, CDR2 SNEGSKA (reference sequence). CDR3 length equals 13 residues. The ends were cut back, 3 bases at V and 5 bases at J, with 12 bases in the middle. The CDR3 sequence: CSARVGKVDTQYF. Here the CDR3 DNA reads TGCAGTGCTAGGGTCGGAAAAGTAGATACGCAGTATTTT.

This clonotype showed up just a few times. The CDR3 loop reads CASSDPRENSPLHF. CDR3 nucleotides: TGTGCCAGCAGTGACCCCAGGGAGAATTCACCCCTCCACTTT. The chain links TRBV25-1 to TRBJ1-6; a possible D gene is TRBD1 (5 bases). The CDR3 spans 14 residues. Germline lookup yields CDR1 MGHDK and CDR2 SYGVNS. V was shortened by 3 bases and J by 7 bases, with 10 bases between the two germline ends.

In its sample, this clonotype was seen a few times. The chain uses TRBV6-2 or TRBV6-3 and TRBJ2-1; D remains ambiguous. Germline assignment: CDR1 MNHEY and CDR2 SVGEGT. The CDR3 totals 14 residues. V was trimmed by 4 bases and J by 6 bases, leaving 13 bases between them. In nucleotides, the CDR3 is TGTGCCAGCAGTTCTCGGATGGGCATCAATGAGCAGTTCTTC. It is translated as CASSSRMGINEQFF.

Details on this clonotype: With a much larger clone just one base away, this may be a read error. The chain combines TRBV7-2 with TRBJ2-3; 7 bases agree with TRBD2. CDR1 is SGHTA, CDR2 FQGNSA, per germline. The CDR3 loop spans 18 amino acids. The J segment lost 2 bases and the V segment lost 1 base, leaving 12 bases of the junction unmatched. CDR3 region: CASSLVSGGGSPTDTQYF. Written as DNA, the CDR3 is TGTGCCAGCAGCTTAGTCTCGGGAGGTGGAAGTCCCACAGATACGCAGTATTTT. Full variable domain (remainder filled in from reference TRBV7-2 and TRBJ2-3): GAGVSQSPSNKVTEKGKDVELRCDPISGHTALYWYRQSLGQGLEFLIYFQGNSAPDKSGLPSDRFSAERTGGSVSTLTIQRTQQEDSAVYLCASSLVSGGGSPTDTQYFGPGTRLTVL.

This clonotype was observed a handful of times. This sequence joins TRBV6-2 or TRBV6-3 and TRBJ2-1; TRBD2 might be the D (6 bases). Trimming shortened V by 6 bases and J by 0 bases, and 15 bases separated the two germline ends. The CDR3 covers 16 residues. Germline V gene lookup returns CDR1 MNHEY and CDR2 SVGEGT. CDR3 DNA sequence: TGTGCCAGCAGGGAAAGACTAGGTATCTCCTACAATGAGCAGTTCTTC. It yields the protein CASRERLGISYNEQFF.

V and J are TRBV18 and TRBJ2-5; 7 positions agree with TRBD2. The J call may be incorrect, as the DNA end agrees better with TRBJ2-1. The CDR3 contains 16 residues. Per germline, CDR1 KGHSH and CDR2 LQKENI. In nucleotides, the CDR3 is TGTGCCAGCTCACCAATCTTAGCTAGCGGAAACAATGAGCAGTTCTTC. Its protein product is CASSPILASGNNEQFF.

The sample holds a few counts of this clonotype. The chain uses TRBV4-3 and TRBJ2-1; D could derive from TRBD1 or TRBD2 (7 bases each). The CDR3 loop spans 13 amino acids. Trimming shortened V by 3 bases and J by 6 bases, and 9 bases separated the two germline ends. Germline CDR1 and CDR2: LGHNA and YSLEER. CDR3 protein: CASSHRGGNEQFF. The CDR3 DNA sequence: TGCGCCAGCAGCCACAGGGGGGGCAATGAGCAGTTCTTC.

This clonotype was counted only a few times. The rearrangement links TRBV28 to TRBJ2-7, with 9 bases identical to TRBD2. Trimming took 2 bases from V and 3 from J; bases not matched to a gene: 2. The CDR3 totals 14 residues. CDR1 is MDHEN, CDR2 SYDVKM, per germline. The DNA for the CDR3 is TGTGCCAGCAGTTTAATTAGCGGGGGCTACGAGCAGTACTTC. This sequence encodes CASSLISGGYEQYF.

This clonotype turned up a few times. The J gene is TRBJ2-5, the V gene TRBV18; D may be TRBD2 (6 bases). Looked up from germline, CDR1 is KGHSH and CDR2 is LQKENI. This CDR3 spans 15 amino acids. V gave up 1 base and J gave up 2 bases, with 11 bases separating them. The CDR3 loop reads CASSPLGTSQETQYF. The CDR3 nucleotides are TGTGCCAGCTCACCACTGGGGACTTCTCAAGAGACCCAGTACTTC.

This clonotype was detected a few times. The V call is TRBV12-3 or TRBV12-4, the J call TRBJ2-3; 9 bases line up with TRBD2. Trimming took 3 bases from V and 7 from J; bases not matched to a gene: 8. This CDR3 is built from 15 residues. Here the CDR3 DNA reads TGTGCCAGCAGTTTTAGAGCGGGAGGATCGAATACGCAGTATTTT. Amino acids: CASSFRAGGSNTQYF.

About this clonotype: One junction end does not reproduce the germline sequence, and a read error may be involved. The chain uses TRBV2 and TRBJ2-4; 9 positions match TRBD2. The germline V gene encodes CDR1 SNHLY and CDR2 FYNNEI. The CDR3 runs 15 residues. CDR3 nucleotides: TGTGCCAGCACCCGAGAGGGACTAGCCAAAAACGTTCAGTACTTC. Protein product: CASTREGLAKNVQYF.

This clonotype was counted only a few times. V and J are TRBV20-1 and TRBJ1-3; D not certain. CDR1 and CDR2 (germline): DFQATT, SNEGSKA (reference sequence). This CDR3 is 16 amino acids long. The V end was cut by 0 bases, the J end by 0 bases, with 12 bases between. The CDR3 here is CSARDLSRSSGNTIYF. As DNA, the CDR3 is TGCAGTGCTAGAGATCTTTCGCGGTCCTCTGGAAACACCATATATTTT.

In its sample, this clonotype was seen many times. The V gene is TRBV29-1, the J gene TRBJ2-5; D unclear. V lost 2 bases and J 0 bases, leaving 13 bases between the germline ends. Germline CDR1 reads SQVTM; CDR2 reads ANQGSEA. The CDR3 extends over 15 amino acids. This CDR3 is CSVERSATHQETQYF. CDR3 sequence (DNA): TGCAGCGTTGAACGTTCAGCTACCCACCAAGAGACCCAGTACTTC.